The present TCR beta chain was sequenced within a study of blood T cell repertoires in COVID-19. Some clones are missing from TCRdb's copy, which holds only in-frame ones; the method was immunoSEQ multiplex PCR. The sample contains about 210,000 clones, about nine tenths of which appear only once. Germline V gene sequence: CDR1 SEHNR, CDR2 FQNEAQ (reference sequence). V gave up 6 bases and J gave up 1 base, with 3 bases separating them. The CDR3 contains 11 residues. Input material: PBMCs or T cells enriched from blood (not recorded which). The genes are TRBV7-9 and TRBJ2-5; D is ambiguous. The TCR was taken from a young man with acute COVID-19. CDR3 residues: CASRLQETQYF. In DNA form, the CDR3 reads TGTGCCAGCAGACTCCAAGAGACCCAGTACTTC.